The next 14 T cell receptor beta chains were all read from a single sample in a study of control samples from healthy donors and cancer patients. Clones were read by immunoSEQ multiplex PCR, and TCRdb kept only the in-frame ones, dropping some. Of approximately 150,000 clones listed, around 90% are singletons. Sample: blood. The receptors stem from a man aged 18 to 30 in good health.

The chain links TRBV5-4 to TRBJ1-2; TRBD1 aligns across 11 bases. CDR1 is SGHNT and CDR2 is YYREEE in the germline V gene (reference sequence). V gave up 4 bases and J gave up 8 bases; unmatched junction bases: 10. The CDR3 totals 15 residues. CDR3 loop: CASSQGQGAFGGYTF. The DNA of the CDR3 is TGTGCCAGCAGCCAAGGACAGGGGGCCTTTGGCGGCTACACCTTC.

The rearrangement uses TRBV27 and TRBJ1-2; 9 nucleotides match TRBD1. Germline-derived CDR1 and CDR2 are MNHEY and SMNVEV (reference sequence). With 4 bases clipped from V and 6 bases from J, the junction kept 12 bases outside the gene matches. The CDR3 consists of 16 residues. This chain's CDR3 is CASSSPSDRGPHGYTF. The CDR3 DNA is TGTGCCAGCAGTTCGCCCTCGGACAGGGGCCCTCATGGCTACACCTTC.

The rearrangement uses TRBV4-3 and TRBJ2-3, with 8 bases aligning to TRBD1. The ends lost 0 bases at V and 0 bases at J; junction bases unmatched: 5. Per the germline V gene, CDR1 is LGHNA and CDR2 is YSLEER. The length of the CDR3 is 17 residues. The CDR3 DNA follows: TGCGCCAGCAGCCAAGATGGGACAGGCCCGAGCACAGATACGCAGTATTTT. It yields the protein CASSQDGTGPSTDTQYF.

The chain has TRBV6-5 and TRBJ1-3; possible D gene TRBD2, 6 bases. The DNA end is a closer match to TRBJ2-2, so the J assignment may be wrong. CDR3 length: 13 residues. Germline-derived CDR1 and CDR2 are MNHEY and SVGAGI. The CDR3 nucleotides read TGTGCCAGCAGACCCAGGGAGGACGGGGAGCTGTTTTTT. Translation: CASRPREDGELFF.

This clone was counted many times. The rearrangement joins TRBV28 to TRBJ2-7; D perhaps matches TRBD1 (6 bases). Trimming left V 3 bases short and J 2 bases short, with 11 bases between. This CDR3 comprises 14 residues. Germline CDR1 MDHEN, CDR2 SYDVKM. The CDR3 coding sequence is TGTGCCAGCAGTTTCAACAGGGTAGCCTACGAGCAGTACTTC. Amino acids: CASSFNRVAYEQYF.

Only one count was recorded for this clone. The rearrangement uses TRBV6-2 or TRBV6-3 and TRBJ2-5; 7 nucleotides line up with TRBD1. The CDR3 is 16 amino acids. The ends lost 0 bases at V and 1 base at J; junction bases unmatched: 5. The germline V gene has CDR1 MNHEY and CDR2 SVGEGT. The CDR3 DNA is TGTGCCAGCAGTTACTCTCTAGGGGGCGCCCAAGAGACCCAGTACTTC. This codes for CASSYSLGGAQETQYF.

The chain is built from TRBV3-1 (or the pseudogene TRBV3-2) and TRBJ2-5; TRBD2 aligns across 12 bases. CDR3 length: 16 amino acids. CDR1 and CDR2 from the germline V gene are LGHDT and YNNKEL (reference sequence). With V trimmed by 1 base and J by 6 bases, 6 bases remained unmatched. The chain's CDR3 is CASSQATSGGLKTQYF. As DNA, the CDR3 is TGTGCCAGCAGCCAAGCCACTAGCGGGGGGTTGAAGACCCAGTACTTC.

This chain links TRBV27 with TRBJ2-2; D is unresolved. Trimming pared 6 bases from V and 0 bases from J, leaving 8 bases between. CDR3 length: 14 amino acids. Germline V gives CDR1 MNHEY, CDR2 SMNVEV (reference sequence). The CDR3 spells CASSVFSNTGELFF. The DNA of the CDR3 is TGTGCCAGCAGCGTCTTTTCGAACACCGGGGAGCTGTTTTTT.

The count of this clone is one. This chain uses TRBV19 with TRBJ2-7; D ambiguous. The CDR3 is 14 residues long. Trimming pared 3 bases from V and 1 base from J, leaving 10 bases between. Germline V lookup: CDR1 LNHDA, CDR2 SQIVND (reference sequence). In DNA form, the CDR3 reads TGTGCCAGTAGTATCTCCGGACGGTCCTACGAGCAGTACTTC. The encoded protein is CASSISGRSYEQYF.

This clone turned up a few times. The rearrangement uses TRBV5-4 and TRBJ2-1; D may match TRBD1 or TRBD2 (5 bases each). The germline V gene encodes CDR1 SGHNT and CDR2 YYREEE (reference sequence). This CDR3 is 15 amino acids long. Between the trimmed V and J ends, which lost 2 bases and 8 bases, there was a span of 17 bases. The DNA of the CDR3 is TGTGCCAGCAGCTTATGGGACCACCGAACGGATGAGCAGTTCTTC. As protein: CASSLWDHRTDEQFF.

The chain links TRBV3-1 (or the pseudogene TRBV3-2) to TRBJ2-7; TRBD1 aligns across 11 bases. This CDR3 is built from 15 residues. J was trimmed by 3 bases and V by 3 bases; bases with no gene match: 4. The V gene's germline CDR1 is LGHDT and CDR2 YNNKEL (reference sequence). The CDR3 loop is CASSHAGTGGYEQYF. The CDR3 DNA is TGTGCCAGCAGCCATGCCGGGACAGGGGGCTACGAGCAGTACTTC.

The sample holds a few counts of this clone. The V call is TRBV18, the J call TRBJ1-5, with TRBD1 identical over 9 bases. The CDR3 is made up of 16 amino acids. Germline V lookup: CDR1 KGHSH, CDR2 LQKENI. Unmatched junction bases numbered 2, after V lost 1 base and J lost 1 base. CDR3 DNA: TGTGCCAGCTCACCACGGGACAGGGAAAGCAATCAGCCCCAGCATTTT. Its translation: CASSPRDRESNQPQHF.

The chain employs TRBV7-9 and TRBJ1-1; D not certain. The CDR3 length is 12 residues. The ends were cut back, 1 base at V and 5 bases at J, with 5 bases in the middle. Germline V CDR1 and CDR2: SEHNR, FQNEAQ (reference sequence). The CDR3 loop reads CASSLGETEAFF. The CDR3 bases are TGTGCCAGCAGCTTAGGGGAGACTGAAGCTTTCTTT.

This clone was observed a handful of times. V and J are TRBV2 and TRBJ1-2, with D unresolved. Germline V gene sequence: CDR1 SNHLY, CDR2 FYNNEI. Trimming took 2 bases from V and 4 from J, leaving 5 bases between them. This CDR3 has 12 amino acids. CDR3 nucleotide sequence: TGTGCCAGCAGTGAACGGACCTATGGCTACACCTTC. As protein: CASSERTYGYTF. The whole variable domain, remainder taken from reference TRBV2 and TRBJ1-2, is EPEVTQTPSHQVTQMGQEVILRCVPISNHLYFYWYRQILGQKVEFLVSFYNNEISEKSEIFDDQFSVERPDGSNFTLKIRSTKLEDSAMYFCASSERTYGYTFGSGTRLTVV.